The rows below give T cell receptor beta chains drawn from one sample of a study of molecular identifiers for immune sequencing clone quantification. TCRdb processed the PCR reads anew with MiXCR; each CDR3 protein has one entry. The sample carries approximately 500,000 distinct CDR3 sequences, 25% recorded once. The source material was naive CD8+ T cells from blood, with Jurkat cell RNA spiked in. The receptors were sampled from a human donor in good health. Some libraries in this study had Jurkat cell RNA spiked in. The CDR3 runs from the conserved cysteine through the conserved F or W. The order of the fields is CDR3 protein, CDR3 DNA, clone size, D gene, J gene, CDR3 length, V gene. The D gene is left open where the match is weak. Where a row states a size, it is once, few, many or the class of an expanded clone; other rows omit it.

CASSPRMGGPDTQYF,TGTGCCAGCAGCCCCCGGATGGGCGGGCCAGATACGCAGTATTTT,many,.,TRBJ2-3,15,TRBV13
CASSFAGSGEQYF,TGTGCCAGCAGTTTTGCGGGATCCGGCGAGCAGTACTTC,many,.,TRBJ2-7,13,TRBV28
CASSPRDRVWNTEAFF,TGTGCCAGCAGTCCCCGGGACAGGGTTTGGAACACTGAAGCTTTCTTT,many,TRBD1,TRBJ1-1,16,TRBV12-3/TRBV12-4
CASSPGRVYGYTF,TGTGCCAGCAGCCCCGGACGAGTCTATGGCTACACCTTC,few,.,TRBJ1-2,13,TRBV7-9
CSVPLGGSLGYTF,TGCAGCGTTCCGCTGGGAGGGAGTCTGGGCTACACCTTC,few,.,TRBJ1-2,13,TRBV29-1
CASSSGLSGLGEQFF,TGTGCCAGCAGTTCGGGACTCTCTGGTTTGGGTGAGCAGTTCTTC,.,.,TRBJ2-1,15,TRBV27
CSARDSGGTGELFF,TGCAGTGCTAGGGATAGCGGGGGGACCGGGGAGCTGTTTTTT,many,TRBD2,TRBJ2-2,14,TRBV20-1
CASSLAYSSYEQCF,TGTGCCAGCAGCTTAGCATACAGCTCCTACGAGCAGTGCTTC,.,.,TRBJ2-7,14,TRBV7-8
CSGGGWGTDTQYF,TGCAGTGGTGGGGGATGGGGCACAGATACGCAGTATTTT,.,.,TRBJ2-3,13,TRBV20-1
CASSLTSGGADTQYF,TGTGCCAGCAGCTTAACTAGCGGGGGGGCAGATACGCAGTATTTT,many,TRBD2,TRBJ2-3,15,TRBV7-8
CASSLNPTGSARGTYSNQPQHF,TGTGCCAGCTCACTTAACCCGACAGGAAGCGCGCGGGGGACCTATAGCAATCAGCCCCAGCATTTT,.,.,TRBJ1-5,22,TRBV18
CASSLLGGARGTEAFF,TGTGCCAGCAGTTTATTGGGGGGCGCAAGGGGCACTGAAGCTTTCTTT,few,.,TRBJ1-1,16,TRBV27
CASSPRQGGNSPLHF,TGTGCCAGCAGCCCCCGACAGGGAGGCAATTCACCCCTCCACTTT,few,TRBD1,TRBJ1-6,15,TRBV9
CASSLKPGQGLEQPQHF,TGTGCCAGCAGCTTAAAACCGGGACAGGGATTAGAACAGCCCCAGCATTTT,few,TRBD1,TRBJ1-5,17,TRBV5-6
CASSQEWVASGTQETQYF,TGCGCCAGCAGCCAAGAGTGGGTGGCTAGCGGAACCCAAGAGACCCAGTACTTC,few,TRBD2,TRBJ2-5,18,TRBV4-1
CASSQDTRGPLRGELFF,TGCGCCAGCAGCCAAGATACCCGGGGACCACTGAGAGGGGAGCTGTTTTTT,few,.,TRBJ2-2,17,TRBV4-3
CASSLDDTGELFF,TGTGCCAGCAGCTTAGACGACACCGGGGAGCTGTTTTTT,many,.,TRBJ2-2,13,TRBV7-9
CASSPRLTGAYNEQFF,TGTGCCAGCAGCCCCCGTTTAACGGGGGCCTACAATGAGCAGTTCTTC,.,.,TRBJ2-1,16,TRBV9
CASSPARGGGTEAFF,TGTGCCAGCAGCCCCGCCCGGGGAGGCGGAACTGAAGCTTTCTTT,few,.,TRBJ1-1,15,TRBV3-1
CASSPTMGLGRTEAFF,TGTGCCAGCAGCCCCACGATGGGCCTGGGGAGAACTGAAGCTTTCTTT,few,.,TRBJ1-1,16,TRBV5-4
CASSRTSGDTDTQYF,TGTGCCAGCAGCAGGACTAGCGGGGACACAGATACGCAGTATTTT,many,TRBD2,TRBJ2-3,15,TRBV7-9
CASSLAGGSPSFEQYF,TGTGCCAGCAGTTTAGCGGGAGGATCCCCCTCCTTCGAGCAGTACTTC,many,TRBD2,TRBJ2-7,16,TRBV28
CASSMGGGDTQYF,TGTGCCAGTAGTATGGGGGGCGGAGATACGCAGTATTTT,.,.,TRBJ2-3,13,TRBV19
CSAYGNRGVSYEQYF,TGCAGTGCTTATGGGAACAGGGGCGTCTCCTACGAGCAGTACTTC,many,TRBD1,TRBJ2-7,15,TRBV20-1
CAPTGTRSYEQYF,TGTGCCCCTACCGGGACCCGCTCCTACGAGCAGTACTTC,once,.,TRBJ2-7,13,TRBV30
CAAGLPGQGNPDTQYF,TGCGCCGCCGGACTACCGGGACAGGGGAACCCAGATACGCAGTATTTT,once,TRBD1,TRBJ2-3,16,TRBV4-1
CASSPGQTYQETQYF,TGTGCCAGCAGCCCGGGACAGACCTACCAAGAGACCCAGTACTTC,.,TRBD1,TRBJ2-5,15,TRBV5-6
CASSHSGSNTEAFF,TGCGCCAGCAGCCATTCGGGGTCGAACACTGAAGCTTTCTTT,.,.,TRBJ1-1,14,TRBV4-1
CASSPSGLTYNEQFF,TGTGCCAGTAGTCCTAGCGGTCTTACCTACAATGAGCAGTTCTTC,.,TRBD2,TRBJ2-1,15,TRBV19
CAWSVPDGIEQETQYF,TGTGCCTGGAGTGTACCCGACGGTATAGAACAAGAGACCCAGTACTTC,.,.,TRBJ2-5,16,TRBV30
CATHYRFYGYTF,TGTGCCACTCATTATAGATTCTATGGCTACACCTTC,.,.,TRBJ1-2,12,TRBV28
CVTSRDLGNSNQPQHF,TGTGTCACCAGCAGAGACTTGGGGAATAGCAATCAGCCCCAGCATTTT,.,.,TRBJ1-5,16,TRBV15
CASSPSLYSNQPQHF,TGTGCCAGCAGTCCGAGTCTATATAGCAATCAGCCCCAGCATTTT,.,.,TRBJ1-5,15,TRBV6-2/TRBV6-3
CASSYRSSTDTQYF,TGTGCCAGCAGTTACAGATCAAGCACAGATACGCAGTATTTT,few,.,TRBJ2-3,14,TRBV6-2/TRBV6-3
CASSLSLTGEGFF,TGTGCCAGCAGCTTGTCCCTCACAGGGGAAGGGTTCTTC,many,TRBD1,TRBJ2-1,13,TRBV7-9
CASSQDWDRSYAQYF,TGCGCCAGCAGCCAGGATTGGGACAGGTCCTACGCGCAGTACTTC,.,TRBD1,TRBJ2-7,15,TRBV4-3
CASSLSAGGNTDTQYF,TGTGCCAGCAGTTTATCTGCGGGAGGAAACACAGATACGCAGTATTTT,many,TRBD2,TRBJ2-3,16,TRBV12-3/TRBV12-4
CASSIRPLNYEQYF,TGTGCCAGCAGTATACGGCCACTGAACTACGAGCAGTACTTC,.,.,TRBJ2-7,14,TRBV27
CASSLAHPLNTEAFF,TGTGCCAGCAGCTTAGCGCATCCCTTGAACACTGAAGCTTTCTTT,few,.,TRBJ1-1,15,TRBV7-2
CAGGPGPERCF,TGTGCCGGCGGTCCAGGCCCGGAGCGGTGCTTC,.,.,TRBJ2-7,11,TRBV6-6
CASSVEGAGSTDTQYF,TGTGCCAGCAGCGTAGAAGGGGCAGGGTCCACAGATACGCAGTATTTT,.,.,TRBJ2-3,16,TRBV9
CAINLKLGGLAGYNEQFF,TGTGCCATCAACCTCAAATTAGGGGGACTAGCGGGTTACAATGAGCAGTTCTTC,.,TRBD2,TRBJ2-1,18,TRBV11-2
CASSATPGTYTDTQYF,TGTGCCAGCAGCGCCACTCCAGGGACGTACACAGATACGCAGTATTTT,many,.,TRBJ2-3,16,TRBV7-9
CASSLRTGELFF,TGTGCCAGCAGTTTGAGGACCGGGGAGCTGTTTTTT,many,.,TRBJ2-2,12,TRBV27
CASSLGVGRPQHF,TGTGCCAGCAGTTTAGGGGTCGGGCGGCCCCAGCATTTT,.,.,TRBJ1-5,13,TRBV27
CASSAGNNQPQHF,TGTGCCAGCAGCGCCGGTAACAATCAGCCCCAGCATTTT,.,.,TRBJ1-5,13,TRBV9
CASSPATGYMNTEAFF,TGTGCCAGCAGCCCCGCGACAGGGTACATGAACACTGAAGCTTTCTTT,many,TRBD1,TRBJ1-1,16,TRBV3-1
CASSEFPSGRTDTQYF,TGTGCCAGCAGTGAATTTCCTAGCGGCCGAACAGATACGCAGTATTTT,many,TRBD2,TRBJ2-3,16,TRBV2
CAWIVYGSEQFF,TGTGCCTGGATTGTCTATGGGAGTGAGCAGTTCTTC,.,.,TRBJ2-1,12,TRBV30
CASSLDVLIYEQYF,TGTGCCAGCAGCTTGGACGTGCTAATCTACGAGCAGTACTTC,.,.,TRBJ2-7,14,TRBV5-6
CASSYSIFIGGDYGYTF,TGTGCCAGCAGTTACTCGATTTTCATCGGAGGGGACTATGGCTACACCTTC,few,.,TRBJ1-2,17,TRBV6-2/TRBV6-3
CASTSSGRPREEQYF,TGTGCCAGCACCAGTAGCGGGAGGCCCCGCGAGGAGCAGTACTTC,few,TRBD2,TRBJ2-7,15,TRBV9
CASSLAGQPTDTQYF,TGTGCCAGCAGCCTAGCGGGACAACCCACAGATACGCAGTATTTT,.,TRBD2,TRBJ2-3,15,TRBV7-6